Following are 16 T cell receptor beta chains from one sample sequenced in a study of neurological immune-mediated disorders. TCRdb fed the 5' RACE reads into MiXCR, producing one record per CDR3 protein. Among tens of thousands of distinct CDR3 sequences listed, less than 5.5% were seen once. The sample consisted of PBMCs. These receptors came from a young woman with multiple sclerosis.

This clonotype was recorded at least ten times. The gene calls are TRBV5-1 and TRBJ2-3, with TRBD1 matching 10 bases. Looked up from germline, CDR1 is SGHRS and CDR2 is YFSETQ. The CDR3 length is 17 residues. V lost 2 bases, J lost 1 base, and 7 bases stayed unmatched. CDR3 amino acids: CASSFGSGTGGTDTQYF. The DNA for the CDR3 is TGCGCCAGCAGCTTTGGAAGTGGGACAGGGGGCACAGATACGCAGTATTTT.

This rearrangement joins TRBV7-8 to TRBJ2-1; 7 nucleotides line up with TRBD2. The CDR3 extends over 17 amino acids. J lost 0 bases, V lost 3 bases, and 8 bases had no gene match. Germline V gene data show CDR1 as SGHVS and CDR2 as FQNEAQ. Here the CDR3 reads CASSLSGTLTSYNEQFF. For the CDR3, the DNA is TGTGCCAGCAGCTTGAGCGGGACCCTCACCTCCTACAATGAGCAGTTCTTC.

This clonotype occurred many times. The CDR3 protein is CASSYSNEQFF. The CDR3 nucleotides read TGTGCCAGCAGCTACAGCAATGAGCAGTTCTTC. The chain carries TRBV28 and TRBJ2-1; D ambiguous. Trimming shortened V by 6 bases and J by 6 bases, and 6 bases separated the two germline ends. Germline CDR1 MDHEN, CDR2 SYDVKM. The CDR3 spans 11 residues. The complete variable domain, with remaining parts taken from reference TRBV28 and TRBJ2-1, reads DVKVTQSSRYLVKRTGEKVFLECVQDMDHENMFWYRQDPGLGLRLIYFSYDVKMKEKGDIPEGYSVSREKKERFSLILESASTNQTSMYLCASSYSNEQFFGPGTRLTVL.

This clonotype appeared many times. V and J are TRBV5-6 and TRBJ2-6; 8 nucleotides agree with TRBD1. The CDR3 totals 20 residues. Losses at the gene ends were 0 bases for V and 7 bases for J; bases not matched to a gene: 18. Per germline, CDR1 SGHDT and CDR2 YYEEEE. The CDR3 DNA reads as TGTGCCAGCAGCTTGGCGGCGCGGTCGGGGACAGGCCTTTTTGCCAACGTCCTGACTTTC. Its protein is CASSLAARSGTGLFANVLTF.

This clonotype appeared many times. The chain combines TRBV27 with TRBJ2-2; D remains unclear. CDR1 MNHEY and CDR2 SMNVEV come from the germline V gene (reference sequence). V lost 0 bases and J lost 4, with 9 bases in between. CDR3 length equals 15 residues. The CDR3 DNA is TGTGCCAGCAGTTTATCAGGGTTGGGCACCGGGGAGCTGTTTTTT. Translating gives CASSLSGLGTGELFF.

This clonotype came up many times. The gene calls are TRBV20-1 and TRBJ2-3; no clear D. V shed 3 bases and J shed 14 bases, with 18 bases lying between them. The V gene's germline CDR1 is DFQATT and CDR2 SNEGSKA (reference sequence). This CDR3 has 12 residues. As DNA, the CDR3 is TGCAGTGCTAGCGGTGAGGCCTCGGTGCCGTATTTT. Encoded protein: CSASGEASVPYF.

This clonotype has only a few counts. The rearrangement uses TRBV14 and TRBJ2-7; D call uncertain. Trimming stripped 0 bases from V and 5 bases from J, with 14 bases between. The germline CDR1 and CDR2 sequences are SGHDN and FVKESK. The CDR3 has 15 amino acids. The CDR3 spells CASSQDIGYANEQYF. In DNA form, the CDR3 reads TGTGCCAGCAGCCAAGATATAGGGTATGCTAACGAGCAGTACTTC.

There are many counts of this clonotype. V and J are TRBV20-1 and TRBJ1-2; a possible D gene is TRBD1 (5 bases). This CDR3 spans 13 amino acids. The V gene's germline CDR1 is DFQATT and CDR2 SNEGSKA (reference sequence). Trimming stripped 3 bases from V and 5 bases from J, with 13 bases between. For the CDR3, the DNA is TGCAGTGCTAGCAGTAGCAGGGATTATGGCTACACCTTC. Its protein is CSASSSRDYGYTF.

This clonotype appeared many times. The rearrangement uses TRBV4-1 and TRBJ1-2, with D possibly TRBD1 on 6 matching bases. The CDR3 covers 14 residues. Between the trimmed V and J ends, which lost 3 bases and 8 bases, there was a span of 16 bases. Germline V gives CDR1 MGHRA, CDR2 YSYEKL. CDR3 region: CASSQNRAQGGYTF. The CDR3 region has the DNA TGCGCCAGCAGCCAGAACAGGGCCCAGGGAGGCTACACCTTC.

This clonotype was seen repeatedly, ten times or more. V and J are TRBV7-9 and TRBJ2-1, with D possibly TRBD2 on 6 matching bases. Trimming took off 5 bases at V and 7 bases at J, with 18 bases between the two ends. Germline CDR1 and CDR2: SEHNR and FQNEAQ (reference sequence). CDR3 length: 15 amino acids. CDR3 bases: TGTGCCAGCAGCCCGGGGGTAGCGGCACCAAATGAGCAGTTCTTC. As protein: CASSPGVAAPNEQFF.

This clonotype occurred many times. The chain couples TRBV20-1 to TRBJ2-2; the D gene is possibly TRBD2 (6 bases). V was clipped by 0 bases and J by 3 bases, with 14 bases between them. The CDR3 has 16 residues. The germline gives CDR1 DFQATT, CDR2 SNEGSKA (reference sequence). CDR3 coding DNA: TGCAGTGCTAGAGACCCAGAGTCGGGGGACACCGGGGAGCTGTTTTTT. It specifies CSARDPESGDTGELFF.

This clonotype came up many times. This chain connects TRBV5-1 to TRBJ2-1; TRBD2 matches 13 bases. Germline V lookup: CDR1 SGHRS, CDR2 YFSETQ. The CDR3 is made up of 15 amino acids. V lost 6 bases to trimming and J lost 3 bases; unmatched junction nucleotides: 3. The CDR3 is CASTRTSGSYNEQFF. CDR3 DNA sequence: TGCGCCAGCACACGGACTAGCGGGAGCTACAATGAGCAGTTCTTC.

This clonotype has only a few counts. The chain recombines TRBV29-1 with TRBJ1-1; possible D gene TRBD1, 5 bases. V was clipped by 1 base and J by 4 bases, with 10 bases between them. This CDR3 is 13 amino acids long. Germline CDR1 reads SQVTM; CDR2 reads ANQGSEA. The CDR3 nucleotides are TGCAGCGTTGAAGGCAGGGTGGCCACTGAAGCTTTCTTT. It codes for CSVEGRVATEAFF.

This clonotype occurred many times. The chain uses TRBV7-8 and TRBJ2-2, with unresolved D. Deletions cut 2 bases from V and 1 base from J, with 11 bases between. CDR1 SGHVS and CDR2 FQNEAQ come from the germline V gene. CDR3 length: 16 residues. The CDR3 loop is CASSLWWTGNTGELFF. The CDR3 nucleotides read TGTGCCAGCAGCTTATGGTGGACGGGGAACACCGGGGAGCTGTTTTTT.

This clonotype was detected ten times or more. This sequence joins TRBV20-1 and TRBJ2-1; weak D call: TRBD1 (5 bases). Trimming removed 2 bases from V and 8 bases from J, with 13 bases in between. The germline CDR1 and CDR2 sequences are DFQATT and SNEGSKA (reference sequence). CDR3 length: 13 amino acids. The CDR3, as DNA: TGCAGTGCTAGAAGGGGCGCTTTGGATGAGCAGTTCTTC. This sequence encodes CSARRGALDEQFF.

This clonotype has just a few counts. The gene calls are TRBV28 and TRBJ1-2; 7 positions match TRBD1. The CDR3 extends over 15 amino acids. The V gene's germline CDR1 is MDHEN and CDR2 SYDVKM. V lost 3 bases to trimming and J lost 0 bases; unmatched junction nucleotides: 4. The CDR3 protein is CASSFPQGANYGYTF. In DNA, the CDR3 is TGTGCCAGCAGTTTTCCCCAGGGGGCTAACTATGGCTACACCTTC.